The clone carrying this TCR beta chain showed up many times. No antigen is known for it. Looked up from germline, CDR1 is SGHAT and CDR2 is FQDESV (reference sequence). Trimming removed 5 bases from V and 0 bases from J, with 20 bases in between. The CDR3 is 17 residues long. In the authors' workflow: The study built a papillary thyroid cancer distant-metastasis classifier from CDR3 differences across clinicopathological groups. From the PCR reads, TCRdb re-called clones with MiXCR. The V and J calls here are based on TCRdb, not the publication. The sample holds tens of thousands of clones, about 17% seen once. The data were obtained in a study of metastatic and nonmetastatic thyroid tumors. Overall study context: A comparison of repertoires was made across blood and tumor or nodule tissue from malignant and benign thyroid patients.

No treatment had been given to any patient before thyroid surgery. General study points: Significantly higher TCR beta diversity was reportedly seen in malignant thyroid tumors than benign nodules, in blood and tumor.

This receptor was obtained from a male donor with papillary thyroid cancer or a benign thyroid nodule (not recorded which). Some clones in this sample may be carry-over from other donors' samples. This chain links TRBV11-1 with TRBJ2-7, with unresolved D. Sample: blood. The CDR3 coding sequence is TGTGCCAGCAGCACGACCATCCGGTGGAACAGCTCCTACGAGCAGTACTTC. Protein product: CASSTTIRWNSSYEQYF.